The clone carrying this T cell receptor (beta chain) was detected a few times. Its matching antigen is unknown. The time point is: newly diagnosed GD, antithyroid drugs for less than 3 months. Scientists built the TCR library using RNA that was extracted from PBMCs. Peripheral blood, about 8.8 milliliters of it, was drawn into EDTA tubes. Looked up from germline, CDR1 is MRHNA and CDR2 is SNTAGT. V gave up 2 bases and J gave up 0 bases, with 11 bases separating them. The CDR3 covers 16 residues. To make TCR beta libraries, researchers used iRepertoire HTBI primers and Arm-PCR of CDR3 regions. TCRdb itself ran the multiplex PCR reads through MiXCR, one entry per CDR3 protein. The sample yields 560,000 or so distinct CDR3 sequences, about 16% seen once. The data were obtained in a study of regulatory T cells in long-lasting Graves disease. Findings and caveats of the study: Persistent disease preferred TRBV28, TRBJ1-2 and TRBJ2-5; new disease, TRBV20-1 and TRBJ2-1. Researchers reported studying only peripheral blood, not thyroid tissue.

These data also featured in a second study, about T cells in Graves' hyperthyroidism and ophthalmopathy.

The rearrangement uses TRBV6-4 and TRBJ2-1; D gene ambiguous. The clonotype originates from a man between 18 and 29 years old with Graves disease. The material sequenced was peripheral blood mononuclear cells (PBMCs), taken at new diagnosis, from a patient treated with antithyroid drugs. The CDR3 DNA reads TGTGCCAGCAGTGACGTGGCGGCAAGCTCCTACAATGAGCAGTTCTTC. It codes for CASSDVAASSYNEQFF.